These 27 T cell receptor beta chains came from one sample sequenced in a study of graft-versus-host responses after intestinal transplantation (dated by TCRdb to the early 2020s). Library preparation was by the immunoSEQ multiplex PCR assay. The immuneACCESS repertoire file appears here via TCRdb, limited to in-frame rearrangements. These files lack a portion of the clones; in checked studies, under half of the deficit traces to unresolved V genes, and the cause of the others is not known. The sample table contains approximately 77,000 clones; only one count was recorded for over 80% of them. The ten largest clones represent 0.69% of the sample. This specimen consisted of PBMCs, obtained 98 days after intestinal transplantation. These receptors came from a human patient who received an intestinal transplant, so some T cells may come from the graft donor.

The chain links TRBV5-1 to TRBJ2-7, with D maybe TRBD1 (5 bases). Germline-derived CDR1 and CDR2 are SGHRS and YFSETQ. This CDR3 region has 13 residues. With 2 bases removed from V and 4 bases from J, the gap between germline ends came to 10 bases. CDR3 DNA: TGCGCCAGCAGCTTCTTCTCAGGGTACGAGCAGTACTTC. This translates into CASSFFSGYEQYF. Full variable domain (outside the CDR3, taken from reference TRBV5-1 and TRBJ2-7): KAGVTQTPRYLIKTRGQQVTLSCSPISGHRSVSWYQQTPGQGLQFLFEYFSETQRNKGNFPGRFSGRQFSNSRSEMNVSTLELGDSALYLCASSFFSGYEQYFGPGTRLTVT.

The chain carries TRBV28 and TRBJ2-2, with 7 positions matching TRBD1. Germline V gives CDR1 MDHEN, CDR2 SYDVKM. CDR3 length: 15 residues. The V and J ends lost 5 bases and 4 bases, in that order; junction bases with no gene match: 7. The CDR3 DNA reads TGTGCCAGCAGTCCCCGACAGGGAAGCACCGGGGAGCTGTTTTTT. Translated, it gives CASSPRQGSTGELFF. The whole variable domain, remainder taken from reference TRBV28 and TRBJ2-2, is DVKVTQSSRYLVKRTGEKVFLECVQDMDHENMFWYRQDPGLGLRLIYFSYDVKMKEKGDIPEGYSVSREKKERFSLILESASTNQTSMYLCASSPRQGSTGELFFGEGSRLTVL.

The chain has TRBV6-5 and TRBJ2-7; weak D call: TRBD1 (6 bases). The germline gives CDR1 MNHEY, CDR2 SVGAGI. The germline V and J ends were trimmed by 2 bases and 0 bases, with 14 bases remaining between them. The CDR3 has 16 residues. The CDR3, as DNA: TGTGCCAGCAGTTACGACTGGACAGCAGTCTCCTACGAGCAGTACTTC. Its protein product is CASSYDWTAVSYEQYF.

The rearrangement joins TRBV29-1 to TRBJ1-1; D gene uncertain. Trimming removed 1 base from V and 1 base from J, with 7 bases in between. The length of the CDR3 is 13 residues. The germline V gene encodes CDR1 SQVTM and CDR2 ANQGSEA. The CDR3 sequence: CSVEGRQNTEAFF. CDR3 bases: TGCAGCGTTGAAGGAAGGCAGAACACTGAAGCTTTCTTT.

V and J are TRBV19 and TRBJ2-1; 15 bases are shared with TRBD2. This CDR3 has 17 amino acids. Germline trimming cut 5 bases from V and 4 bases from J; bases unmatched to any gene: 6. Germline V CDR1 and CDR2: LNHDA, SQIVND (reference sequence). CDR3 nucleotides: TGTGCCAGTAGTTTTCGGACTAGCGGGGGGGGATACAATGAGCAGTTCTTC. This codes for CASSFRTSGGGYNEQFF.

Here the CDR3 reads CAISELAGGMTYEQYF. The CDR3 DNA follows: TGTGCCATCAGTGAGTTAGCGGGGGGTATGACCTACGAGCAGTACTTC. The rearrangement joins TRBV10-3 to TRBJ2-7; TRBD2 matches 10 bases. The CDR3 has 16 residues. Germline V gene lookup returns CDR1 ENHRY and CDR2 SYGVKD. The V segment lost 1 base and the J segment 2 bases; nucleotides outside the gene matches: 5.

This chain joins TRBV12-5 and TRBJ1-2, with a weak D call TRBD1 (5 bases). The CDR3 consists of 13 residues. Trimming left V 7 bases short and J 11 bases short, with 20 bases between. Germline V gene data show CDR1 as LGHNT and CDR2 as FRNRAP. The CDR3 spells CASALRGSEVYTF. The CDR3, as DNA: TGTGCTAGTGCCCTTCGGGGCAGTGAGGTTTACACCTTC.

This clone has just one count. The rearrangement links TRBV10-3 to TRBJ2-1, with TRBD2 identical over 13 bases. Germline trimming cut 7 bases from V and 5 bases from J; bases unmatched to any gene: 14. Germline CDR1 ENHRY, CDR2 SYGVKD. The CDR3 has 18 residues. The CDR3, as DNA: TGTGCCATCACCAATCAATACAGCACTAGCGGGAGGGACAATGAGCAGTTCTTC. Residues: CAITNQYSTSGRDNEQFF.

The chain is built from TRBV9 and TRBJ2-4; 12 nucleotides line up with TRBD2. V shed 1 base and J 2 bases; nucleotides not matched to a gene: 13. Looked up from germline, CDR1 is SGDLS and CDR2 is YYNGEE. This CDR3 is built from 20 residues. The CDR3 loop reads CASSVKCPRLAGVSKNIQYF. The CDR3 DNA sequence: TGTGCCAGCAGCGTAAAGTGTCCGAGACTAGCGGGAGTGTCCAAAAACATTCAGTACTTC.

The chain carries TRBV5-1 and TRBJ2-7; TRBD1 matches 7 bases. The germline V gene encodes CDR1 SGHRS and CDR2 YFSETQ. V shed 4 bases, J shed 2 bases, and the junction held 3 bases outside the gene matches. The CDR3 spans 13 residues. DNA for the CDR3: TGCGCCAGCAGCATGCAGGGGGCCTACGAGCAGTACTTC. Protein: CASSMQGAYEQYF.

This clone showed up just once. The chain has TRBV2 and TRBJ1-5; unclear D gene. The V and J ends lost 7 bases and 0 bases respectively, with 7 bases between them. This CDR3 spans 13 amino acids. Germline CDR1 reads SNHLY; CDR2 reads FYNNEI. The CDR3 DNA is TGTGCCAGCACGGAATATAGCAATCAGCCCCAGCATTTT. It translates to CASTEYSNQPQHF. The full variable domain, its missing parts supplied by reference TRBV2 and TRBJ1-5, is EPEVTQTPSHQVTQMGQEVILRCVPISNHLYFYWYRQILGQKVEFLVSFYNNEISEKSEIFDDQFSVERPDGSNFTLKIRSTKLEDSAMYFCASTEYSNQPQHFGDGTRLSIL.

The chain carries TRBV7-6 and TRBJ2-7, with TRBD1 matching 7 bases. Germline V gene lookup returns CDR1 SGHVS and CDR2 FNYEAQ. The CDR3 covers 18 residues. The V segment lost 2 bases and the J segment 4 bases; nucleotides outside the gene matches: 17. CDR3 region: CASSLKSGQEFFLYEQYF. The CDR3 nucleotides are TGTGCCAGCAGCTTAAAGTCAGGACAGGAATTTTTTCTGTACGAGCAGTACTTC.

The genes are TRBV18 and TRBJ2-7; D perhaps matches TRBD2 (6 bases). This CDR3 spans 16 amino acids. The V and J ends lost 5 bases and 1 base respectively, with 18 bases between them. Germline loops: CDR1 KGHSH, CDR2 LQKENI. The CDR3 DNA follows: TGTGCCAGCTCATCCCCCGGGACTTGGCCTTCCTACGAGCAGTACTTC. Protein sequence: CASSSPGTWPSYEQYF.

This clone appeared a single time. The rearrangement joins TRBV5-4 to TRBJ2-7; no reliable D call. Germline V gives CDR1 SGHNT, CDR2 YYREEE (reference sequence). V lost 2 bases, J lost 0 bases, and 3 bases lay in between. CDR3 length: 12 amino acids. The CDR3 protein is CASSFNSYEQYF. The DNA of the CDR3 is TGTGCCAGCAGCTTCAACTCCTACGAGCAGTACTTC.

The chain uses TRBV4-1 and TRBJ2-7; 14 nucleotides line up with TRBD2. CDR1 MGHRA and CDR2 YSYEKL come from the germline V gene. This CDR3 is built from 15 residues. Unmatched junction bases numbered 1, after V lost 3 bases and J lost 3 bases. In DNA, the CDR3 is TGCGCCAGCAGCCAGGGACTAGCGGGGGACTACGAGCAGTACTTC. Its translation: CASSQGLAGDYEQYF.

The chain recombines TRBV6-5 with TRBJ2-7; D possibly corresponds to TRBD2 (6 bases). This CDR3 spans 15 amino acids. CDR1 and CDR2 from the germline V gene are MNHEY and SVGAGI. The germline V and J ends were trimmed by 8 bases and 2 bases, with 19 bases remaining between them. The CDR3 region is CASSKPGLDAYEQYF. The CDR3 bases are TGTGCCAGCTCTAAGCCGGGACTGGATGCCTACGAGCAGTACTTC.

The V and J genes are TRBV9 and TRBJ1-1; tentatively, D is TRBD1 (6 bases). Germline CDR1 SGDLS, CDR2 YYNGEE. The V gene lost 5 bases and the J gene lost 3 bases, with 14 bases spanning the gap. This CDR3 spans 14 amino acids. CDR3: CASSLKGGYTEAFF. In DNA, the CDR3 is TGTGCCAGCAGTCTAAAGGGGGGATACACTGAAGCTTTCTTT.

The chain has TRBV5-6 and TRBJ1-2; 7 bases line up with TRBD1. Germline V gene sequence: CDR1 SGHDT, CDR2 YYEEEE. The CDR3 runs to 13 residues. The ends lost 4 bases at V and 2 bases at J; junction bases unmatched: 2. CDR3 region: CASSVQGNYGYTF. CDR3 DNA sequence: TGTGCCAGCAGCGTACAGGGGAACTATGGCTACACCTTC.

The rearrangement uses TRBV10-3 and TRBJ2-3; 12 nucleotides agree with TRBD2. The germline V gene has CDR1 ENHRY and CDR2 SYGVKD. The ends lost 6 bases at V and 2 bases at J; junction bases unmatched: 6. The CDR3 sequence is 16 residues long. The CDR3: CAISPGLAGLTDTQYF. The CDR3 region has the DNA TGTGCCATCAGCCCAGGACTAGCGGGGCTCACAGATACGCAGTATTTT.

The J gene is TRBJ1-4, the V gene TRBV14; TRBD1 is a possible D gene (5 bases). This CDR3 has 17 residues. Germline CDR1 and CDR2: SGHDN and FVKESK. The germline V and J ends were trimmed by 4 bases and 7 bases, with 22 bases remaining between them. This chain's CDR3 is CASSPIRSGGRGEKLFF. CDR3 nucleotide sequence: TGTGCCAGCAGCCCCATCCGATCCGGGGGACGAGGTGAAAAACTGTTTTTT.

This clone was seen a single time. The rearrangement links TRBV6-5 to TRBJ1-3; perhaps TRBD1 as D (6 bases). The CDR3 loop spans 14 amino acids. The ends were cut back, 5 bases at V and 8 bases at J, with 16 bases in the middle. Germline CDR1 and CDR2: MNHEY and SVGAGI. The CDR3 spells CASSNGQRRDTIYF. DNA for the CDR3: TGTGCCAGCAGTAACGGACAGAGGAGGGACACCATATATTTT.

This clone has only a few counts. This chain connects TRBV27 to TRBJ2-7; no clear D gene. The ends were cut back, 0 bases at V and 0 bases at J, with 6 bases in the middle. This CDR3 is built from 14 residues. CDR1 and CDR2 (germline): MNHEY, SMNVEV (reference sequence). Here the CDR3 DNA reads TGTGCCAGCAGTTTATCTGGCAGCTCCTACGAGCAGTACTTC. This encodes CASSLSGSSYEQYF.

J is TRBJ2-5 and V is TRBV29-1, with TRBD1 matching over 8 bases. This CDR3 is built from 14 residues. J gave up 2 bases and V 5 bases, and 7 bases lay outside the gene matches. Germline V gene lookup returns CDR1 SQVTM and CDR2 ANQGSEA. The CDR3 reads CSVRIGQGQETQYF. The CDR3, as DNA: TGCAGCGTTCGCATCGGACAGGGTCAAGAGACCCAGTACTTC.

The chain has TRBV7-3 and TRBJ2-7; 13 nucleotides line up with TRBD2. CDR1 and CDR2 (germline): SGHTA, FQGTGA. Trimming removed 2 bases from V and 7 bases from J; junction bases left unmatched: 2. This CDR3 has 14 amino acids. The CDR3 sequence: CASSLGLAGDEQYF. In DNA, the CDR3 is TGTGCCAGCAGCTTAGGACTAGCGGGAGATGAGCAGTACTTC.

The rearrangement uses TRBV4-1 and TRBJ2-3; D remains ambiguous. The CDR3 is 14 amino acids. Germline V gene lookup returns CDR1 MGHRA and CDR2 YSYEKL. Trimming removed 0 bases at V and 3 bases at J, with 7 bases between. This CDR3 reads CASSQERWTDTQYF. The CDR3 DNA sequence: TGCGCCAGCAGCCAAGAAAGGTGGACAGATACGCAGTATTTT.

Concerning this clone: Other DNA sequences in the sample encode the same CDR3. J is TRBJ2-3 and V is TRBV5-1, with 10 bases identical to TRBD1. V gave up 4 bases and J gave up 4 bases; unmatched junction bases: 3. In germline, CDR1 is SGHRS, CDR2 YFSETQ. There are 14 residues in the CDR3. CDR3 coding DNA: TGCGCCAGCAGCCTCGGACAGGGGGCAGATACGCAGTATTTT. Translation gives CASSLGQGADTQYF.

The DNA of the CDR3 is TGCGCCAGCAGCCAAGATCCGGGCGGGGAGCTGTTTTTT. As protein: CASSQDPGGELFF. The rearrangement uses TRBV4-1 and TRBJ2-2; D unclear. Trimming took 0 bases from V and 7 from J, leaving 6 bases between them. CDR1 is MGHRA, CDR2 YSYEKL, per germline. The CDR3 length is 13 residues.